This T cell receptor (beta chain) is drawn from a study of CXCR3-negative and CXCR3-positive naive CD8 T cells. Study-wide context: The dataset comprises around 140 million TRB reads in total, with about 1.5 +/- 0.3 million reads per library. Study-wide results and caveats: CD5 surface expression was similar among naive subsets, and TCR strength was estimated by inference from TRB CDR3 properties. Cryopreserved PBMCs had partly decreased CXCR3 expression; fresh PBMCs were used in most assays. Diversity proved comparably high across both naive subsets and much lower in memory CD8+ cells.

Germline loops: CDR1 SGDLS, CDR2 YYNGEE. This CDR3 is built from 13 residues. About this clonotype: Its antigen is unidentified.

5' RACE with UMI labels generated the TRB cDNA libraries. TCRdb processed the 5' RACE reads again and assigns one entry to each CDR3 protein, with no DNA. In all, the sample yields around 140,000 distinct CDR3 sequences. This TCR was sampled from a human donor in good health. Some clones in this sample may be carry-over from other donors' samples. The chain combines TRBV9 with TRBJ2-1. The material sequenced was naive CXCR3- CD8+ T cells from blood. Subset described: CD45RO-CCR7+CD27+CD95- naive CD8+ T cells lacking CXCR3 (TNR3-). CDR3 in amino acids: CASSVSQNNEQFF.